Listed below are T cell receptor beta chains from one sample, sequenced in a study of PD-1 and CTLA-4 blockade in melanoma. Sequencing used immunoSEQ multiplex PCR; TCRdb keeps in-frame clones, though not all of them. This sample yields around 29,000 clones, of which approximately 91% are seen a single time; around 8.5% belongs to the top ten. This sample comprised CD8+ T cells from peripheral blood, obtained before anti-PD-1 treatment. The receptors were gathered from a human donor with melanoma. CDR3s include the opening cysteine and the closing phenylalanine or tryptophan. D genes are given only for firm matches. Clone size is stated in some rows and not others, as once, few, many or a class when expanded.

>once|TRBV6-5|NA|TRBJ1-2
CATQKGDFYGYTF
TGTGCCACCCAAAAAGGGGATTTCTATGGCTACACCTTC
>NA|TRBV28|TRBD1|TRBJ2-7
CASSTGTGINYEQYF
TGTGCCAGCAGTACCGGGACAGGGATTAACTACGAGCAGTACTTC
>NA|TRBV30|NA|TRBJ1-1
CAWVIFTEAFF
TGTGCCTGGGTTATTTTCACTGAAGCTTTCTTT
>NA|TRBV5-4|TRBD1|TRBJ1-2
CASSWTGGGIGYGYTF
TGTGCCAGCAGCTGGACAGGGGGCGGGATCGGTTATGGCTACACCTTC
>once|TRBV27|NA|TRBJ2-1
CASSLMGDGLNEQFF
TGTGCCAGCAGTTTAATGGGGGATGGATTGAATGAGCAGTTCTTC
>NA|TRBV7-9|TRBD1|TRBJ2-7
CASSLAGTGLTYEQYF
TGTGCCAGCAGCTTAGCAGGGACAGGGCTCACCTACGAGCAGTACTTC
>NA|TRBV28|NA|TRBJ2-1
CASSFPRAGADNEQFF
TGTGCCAGCAGTTTCCCCCGCGCGGGGGCCGACAATGAGCAGTTCTTC
>NA|TRBV27|TRBD2|TRBJ2-3
CASSLSSGEADTQYF
TGTGCCAGCAGTTTATCCAGCGGGGAGGCAGATACGCAGTATTTT
>NA|TRBV30|NA|TRBJ1-5
CAWSVGEDQPQHF
TGTGCCTGGAGTGTGGGGGAAGATCAGCCCCAGCATTTT
>NA|TRBV10-2|NA|TRBJ2-1
CASSESKAYNEQFF
TGCGCCAGCAGTGAGTCTAAAGCGTACAATGAGCAGTTCTTC
>NA|TRBV20-1|NA|TRBJ2-7
CSARTVGEQYF
TGCAGTGCTAGGACAGTAGGTGAGCAGTACTTC
>NA|TRBV29-1|TRBD1|TRBJ1-2
CSVDKGQGAGYGYTF
TGCAGCGTTGATAAGGGTCAGGGGGCCGGCTATGGCTACACCTTC
>NA|TRBV6-2/TRBV6-3|NA|TRBJ1-5
CASSYGYNQPQHF
TGTGCCAGCAGTTATGGATACAATCAGCCCCAGCATTTT
>once|TRBV6-5|NA|TRBJ2-1
CASGETSSYNEQFF
TGTGCCAGCGGGGAGACCTCTTCCTACAATGAGCAGTTCTTC
>few|TRBV15|NA|TRBJ2-1
CATSRGKSNEQFF
TGTGCCACCAGCAGAGGAAAAAGCAATGAGCAGTTCTTC
>NA|TRBV28|TRBD2|TRBJ2-5
CASSSLAGEGPIETQYF
TGTGCCAGCAGTTCATTAGCGGGAGAGGGGCCAATCGAGACCCAGTACTTC
>NA|TRBV10-1|NA|TRBJ2-2
CASSEGIPNTGELFF
TGCGCCAGCTCCGAGGGCATACCGAACACCGGGGAGCTGTTTTTT
>NA|TRBV11-1|NA|TRBJ2-2
CASSPTEDGELFF
TGTGCCAGCAGCCCAACGGAGGACGGGGAGCTGTTTTTT
>NA|TRBV15|NA|TRBJ1-3
CATSRDIGPTGGNTIYF
TGTGCCACCAGCAGAGATATAGGACCCACGGGAGGAAACACCATATATTTT
>NA|TRBV5-1|TRBD2|TRBJ2-3
CASSSTSADTQYF
TGCGCCAGCAGCTCCACTAGCGCAGATACGCAGTATTTT
>NA|TRBV28|NA|TRBJ1-1
CASSSPLGATEAFF
TGTGCCAGCAGTTCCCCTTTGGGGGCCACTGAAGCTTTCTTT
>NA|TRBV14|NA|TRBJ2-6
CASSQDHGGQAGANVLTF
TGTGCCAGCAGCCAAGATCACGGAGGCCAGGCTGGGGCCAACGTCCTGACTTTC
>NA|TRBV24-1|TRBD2|TRBJ2-1
CATSDLREGEQFF
TGTGCCACCAGTGATTTGAGGGAGGGTGAGCAGTTCTTC
>NA|TRBV30|NA|TRBJ1-1
CAWSVARAGTEAFF
TGTGCCTGGAGTGTAGCCAGAGCTGGCACTGAAGCTTTCTTT
>NA|TRBV27|NA|TRBJ2-3
CASSLLGWDTDTQYF
TGTGCCAGCAGTTTATTGGGGTGGGACACAGATACGCAGTATTTT
>NA|TRBV5-4|TRBD1|TRBJ2-1
CASSLDRGYNEQFF
TGTGCCAGCAGCCTTGACAGGGGCTACAATGAGCAGTTCTTC
>few|TRBV7-9|NA|TRBJ1-5
CASSSTEPNQPQHF
TGTGCCAGCAGCTCGACAGAACCTAATCAGCCCCAGCATTTT
>NA|TRBV28|NA|TRBJ1-5
CASSLGGSNQPQHF
TGTGCCAGCAGTCTGGGGGGAAGCAATCAGCCCCAGCATTTT